The sequence of this T cell receptor beta chain was determined in a study of T cell responses to AZD1222 COVID-19 vaccine. Trimming cost V 3 bases and J 3 bases, with 13 bases left between them. The germline V gene encodes CDR1 SGHTS and CDR2 YDEGEE. This CDR3 has 15 amino acids. Data came from immunoSEQ multiplex PCR; TCRdb stores just in-frame clones and leaves some out. The sample carries 100,000 to 150,000 clones, about 87% recorded once. The clonotype was recovered from an adult in good health. Material: peripheral blood, obtained on day 0 of AZD1222 vaccination. This rearrangement joins TRBV5-8 to TRBJ2-1, with D possibly TRBD1 on 6 matching bases. The CDR3 nucleotides read TGTGCCAGCAGCTACAGGGAAGGGTACTACAATGAGCAGTTCTTC. As protein: CASSYREGYYNEQFF.